The 18 T cell receptor beta chains below were found in one sample sequenced in a study of T-cell reconstitution after alpha-beta-depleted transplantation in children. The TCRbeta library incorporated unique molecular identifiers. TCRdb fed the PCR reads into MiXCR, producing one record per CDR3 protein. The data contain approximately 980,000 distinct CDR3 sequences, roughly 29% of them seen just once; the ten biggest clones take up roughly 28%. The starting material was PBMCs, mostly from graft donor cells, obtained 360 days after TCRalphabeta/CD19-depleted stem cell transplant. The receptors here all came from a boy younger than two who had a stem cell transplant for SCID, so the T cells may come from the graft donor.

The chain combines TRBV7-6 with TRBJ2-3; 13 positions match TRBD2. Trimming removed 5 bases from V and 0 bases from J; junction bases left unmatched: 14. This CDR3 has 20 residues. Germline CDR1 and CDR2: SGHVS and FNYEAQ. This CDR3 reads CASSAGLAGALKLSTDTQYF. The CDR3, as DNA: TGTGCCAGCAGCGCCGGACTAGCGGGGGCCCTTAAGCTTAGCACAGATACGCAGTATTTT.

The chain couples TRBV12-3 or TRBV12-4 to TRBJ2-4, with D possibly being TRBD2 (6 bases). Trimming cost V 5 bases and J 0 bases, with 17 bases left between them. The length of the CDR3 is 17 residues. The CDR3 DNA reads TGTGCCAGCAGTCCCCGCGGGGACCAGCTAGCCAAAAACATTCAGTACTTC. Its translation is CASSPRGDQLAKNIQYF.

The rearrangement joins TRBV15 to TRBJ2-3, with 9 bases fitting TRBD1. V dropped 2 bases and J dropped 3; count of bases not matched to a gene: 3. This CDR3 has 15 amino acids. CDR1 and CDR2 (germline): LNHNV, YYDKDF (reference sequence). The chain's CDR3 is CATSRRQGVTDTQYF. The CDR3, as DNA: TGTGCCACCAGCAGACGACAGGGGGTAACAGATACGCAGTATTTT.

This chain joins TRBV9 and TRBJ2-1, with D maybe TRBD2 (7 bases). The germline gives CDR1 SGDLS, CDR2 YYNGEE. V was trimmed by 3 bases and J by 1 base, leaving 14 bases between them. The CDR3 has 16 amino acids. Written as DNA, the CDR3 is TGTGCCAGCAGCGGGGGAGGGGGACAATCCTACAATGAGCAGTTCTTC. Translating it yields CASSGGGGQSYNEQFF.

The J gene is TRBJ2-1, the V gene TRBV20-1; tentative D call: TRBD1 (5 bases). This CDR3 has 14 amino acids. Germline CDR1 reads DFQATT; CDR2 reads SNEGSKA (reference sequence). The germline V and J ends were trimmed by 4 bases and 4 bases, with 14 bases remaining between them. CDR3 sequence (DNA): TGCAGTGCTAAGACAGTCGACCAGTACAATGAGCAGTTCTTC. Its protein product is CSAKTVDQYNEQFF.

The CDR3 DNA follows: TGTGCCAGCAGTTTCGGGCATTGGGAGCTGTTTTTT. Its translation: CASSFGHWELFF. This chain links TRBV12-3 or TRBV12-4 with TRBJ2-2; D not certain. The CDR3 runs to 12 residues. Trimming left V 3 bases short and J 9 bases short, with 8 bases between.

The chain links TRBV20-1 to TRBJ2-3; 8 bases fit TRBD2. Looked up from germline, CDR1 is DFQATT and CDR2 is SNEGSKA (reference sequence). V lost 0 bases to trimming and J lost 6 bases; unmatched junction nucleotides: 8. CDR3 length: 15 residues. As DNA, the CDR3 is TGCAGTGCTAGAGAACGGGGGGGGCCACGGGATACGCAGTATTTT. It specifies CSARERGGPRDTQYF.

This clonotype was detected only a few times. The genes are TRBV15 and TRBJ2-7, with TRBD1 matching over 8 bases. The CDR3 runs to 15 residues. Per the germline V gene, CDR1 is LNHNV and CDR2 is YYDKDF (reference sequence). Trimming removed 5 bases from V and 0 bases from J; junction bases left unmatched: 6. Here the CDR3 reads CATSYRTGSSYEQYF. The CDR3 DNA sequence: TGTGCCACCAGCTATCGGACAGGGAGCTCCTACGAGCAGTACTTC.

The chain couples TRBV15 to TRBJ1-4; no clear D. Trimming took 0 bases from V and 1 from J, leaving 12 bases between them. CDR3 length equals 17 residues. Germline loops: CDR1 LNHNV, CDR2 YYDKDF (reference sequence). CDR3 nucleotides: TGTGCCACCAGCAGAGATCTCCTACGACGAACTAATGAAAAACTGTTTTTT. Translation gives CATSRDLLRRTNEKLFF.

This clonotype came up a few times. The chain recombines TRBV4-1 with TRBJ2-1; 10 bases align to TRBD2. The CDR3 spans 17 residues. The germline V gene encodes CDR1 MGHRA and CDR2 YSYEKL. Trimming removed 0 bases from V and 3 bases from J; junction bases left unmatched: 5. The CDR3 spells CASSQDPVAGGYNEQFF. In DNA form, the CDR3 reads TGCGCCAGCAGCCAAGATCCCGTAGCGGGGGGCTACAATGAGCAGTTCTTC.

Many counts were recorded for this clonotype. The chain uses TRBV28 and TRBJ2-7; D might be TRBD1 (6 bases). CDR3 length: 12 amino acids. The V end lost 9 bases, the J end lost 3 bases, and 12 bases lay between the germline ends. Germline CDR1 MDHEN, CDR2 SYDVKM. CDR3 nucleotide sequence: TGTGCCAGTTGGGGGCGCGACTACGAGCAGTACTTC. Its translation: CASWGRDYEQYF.

The chain combines TRBV13 with TRBJ1-2, with a weak D call TRBD1 (5 bases). V shed 3 bases and J shed 2 bases, with 16 bases lying between them. The CDR3 runs to 16 residues. Germline CDR1 PRHDT, CDR2 FYEKMQ (reference sequence). The CDR3 reads CASSFSRDLGNYGYTF. CDR3 DNA sequence: TGTGCCAGCAGCTTTTCCCGGGACCTGGGAAACTATGGCTACACCTTC.

This chain links TRBV12-3 or TRBV12-4 with TRBJ2-1; 9 bases map to TRBD1. This CDR3 contains 15 residues. J lost 5 bases, V lost 7 bases, and 9 bases had no gene match. CDR3 sequence (DNA): TGTGCCAGCACCGTACAGGGGGCCCCACACAATGAGCAGTTCTTC. Translated, it gives CASTVQGAPHNEQFF.

The chain has TRBV29-1 and TRBJ2-3; TRBD1 agrees at 8 bases. Germline CDR1 reads SQVTM; CDR2 reads ANQGSEA. This CDR3 is 16 amino acids long. Trimming at V came to 5 bases and at J to 1 base, leaving 11 bases not matched to a gene. CDR3 nucleotides: TGCAGCGTTCCCCCCTCGACAGGGGATGGCACAGATACGCAGTATTTT. Its protein product is CSVPPSTGDGTDTQYF.

This clonotype was detected a few times. CDR3 nucleotide sequence: TGCAGTGCTAGAGTACGCCCAGGGACAGGGGCCTACGAGCAGTACTTC. Translation gives CSARVRPGTGAYEQYF. The chain joins TRBV20-1 to TRBJ2-7; 10 bases are shared with TRBD1. This CDR3 has 16 amino acids. V shed 1 base and J 2 bases; nucleotides not matched to a gene: 8. The germline V gene encodes CDR1 DFQATT and CDR2 SNEGSKA (reference sequence).

This clonotype was seen a single time. The rearrangement links TRBV7-8 to TRBJ2-7, with D possibly being TRBD2 (5 bases). V lost 4 bases to trimming and J lost 2 bases, with 9 bases between them. This CDR3 region has 13 residues. Germline V gene lookup returns CDR1 SGHVS and CDR2 FQNEAQ. CDR3 loop: CASSSADPYEQYF. For the CDR3, the DNA is TGTGCCAGCAGCTCAGCGGATCCCTACGAGCAGTACTTC.

The CDR3 region has the DNA TGTGCCAGCAGCTTAAGGATGGGACAGGTCCGAATCGAATTCTATGGCTACACCTTC. Translating it yields CASSLRMGQVRIEFYGYTF. The J gene is TRBJ1-2, the V gene TRBV13; 8 nucleotides match TRBD1. CDR3 size: 19 residues. J was trimmed by 4 bases and V by 2 bases; bases with no gene match: 18. Germline V gene data show CDR1 as PRHDT and CDR2 as FYEKMQ (reference sequence).

The CDR3 reads CASGKMTVTDTQYF. As DNA, the CDR3 is TGTGCCAGCGGTAAGATGACCGTCACAGATACGCAGTATTTT. The genes are TRBV2 and TRBJ2-3; the D is unclear. The ends were cut back, 8 bases at V and 2 bases at J, with 14 bases in the middle. Germline lookup yields CDR1 SNHLY and CDR2 FYNNEI. CDR3 size: 14 residues.